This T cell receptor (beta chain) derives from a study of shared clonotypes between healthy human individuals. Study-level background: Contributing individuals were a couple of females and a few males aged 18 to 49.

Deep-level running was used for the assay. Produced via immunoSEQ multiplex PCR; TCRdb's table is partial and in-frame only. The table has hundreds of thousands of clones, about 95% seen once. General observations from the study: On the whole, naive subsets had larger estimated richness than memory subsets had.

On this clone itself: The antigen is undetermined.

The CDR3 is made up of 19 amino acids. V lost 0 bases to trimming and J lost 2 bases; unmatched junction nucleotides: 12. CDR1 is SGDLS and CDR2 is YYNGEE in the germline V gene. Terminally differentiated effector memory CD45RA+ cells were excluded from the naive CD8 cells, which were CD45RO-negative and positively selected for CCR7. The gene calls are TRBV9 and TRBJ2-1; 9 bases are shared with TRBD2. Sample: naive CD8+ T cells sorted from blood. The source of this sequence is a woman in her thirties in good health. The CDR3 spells CASSVGPLGREGPYNEQFF. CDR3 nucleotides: TGTGCCAGCAGCGTAGGTCCTCTCGGGCGGGAGGGCCCCTACAATGAGCAGTTCTTC.